The present entry profiles one T cell receptor beta chain with its context. The data were taken from a study of cytomegalovirus exposure and HLA in healthy donors. This CDR3 has 16 amino acids. V dropped 0 bases and J dropped 5; count of bases not matched to a gene: 9. The germline gives CDR1 LGHNA, CDR2 YSLEER. This PCR relied on a set of 60 Vbeta primers and 13 Jbeta primers. Sequencing used immunoSEQ multiplex PCR; TCRdb keeps in-frame clones, though not all of them. The sample table includes tens of thousands of clones. V gene TRBV4-3 combines with J gene TRBJ2-5; 7 bases align to TRBD1. Specimen: PBMCs. This sequence originates from a woman in her thirties or forties in good health and CMV-seropositive. The CDR3 DNA sequence: TGCGCCAGCAGCCAAGACGGGACAGAGAAAGGGGAGACCCAGTACTTC. Protein sequence: CASSQDGTEKGETQYF.